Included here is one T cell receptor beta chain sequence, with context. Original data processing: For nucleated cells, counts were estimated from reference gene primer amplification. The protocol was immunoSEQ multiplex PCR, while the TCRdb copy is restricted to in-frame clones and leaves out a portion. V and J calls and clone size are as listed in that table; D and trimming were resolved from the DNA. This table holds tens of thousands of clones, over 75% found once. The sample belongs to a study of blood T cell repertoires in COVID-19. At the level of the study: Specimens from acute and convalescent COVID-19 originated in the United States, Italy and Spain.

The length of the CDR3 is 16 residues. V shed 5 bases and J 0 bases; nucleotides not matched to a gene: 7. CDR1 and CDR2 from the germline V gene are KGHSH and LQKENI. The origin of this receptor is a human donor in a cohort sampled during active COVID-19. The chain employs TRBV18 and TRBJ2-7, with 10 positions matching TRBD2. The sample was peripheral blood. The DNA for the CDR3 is TGTGCCAGCTCAGCTAGCGGGAGCTCGACCTCCTACGAGCAGTACTTC. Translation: CASSASGSSTSYEQYF.